This T cell receptor beta chain stems from a study of regulatory T cells in long-lasting Graves disease. Time point reported: newly diagnosed GD, antithyroid drugs for less than 3 months. Following extraction of RNA from PBMCs, that RNA was used to make the TCR library. This clonotype occurred many times. Between the trimmed V and J ends, which lost 3 bases and 5 bases, there was a span of 7 bases. The CDR3 has 12 amino acids. Germline V gene data show CDR1 as DFQATT and CDR2 as SNEGSKA (reference sequence). For TCR beta, libraries came from iRepertoire HTBI primers and Arm-PCR of CDR3 regions. TCRdb ran MiXCR on the multiplex PCR reads and lists one entry per CDR3 protein. This table has around 320,000 distinct CDR3 sequences, over 15% appearing once. A further study also used this sample, focusing on T cells in Graves' hyperthyroidism and ophthalmopathy. From that report: First-round RT-PCR targeting the TCR CDR3 was performed with the HTBI primer set. Blood shared most expanded thyroid clonotypes above 0.001.

The material sequenced was peripheral blood mononuclear cells (PBMCs), taken at new diagnosis, from a patient treated with antithyroid drugs. The gene calls are TRBV20-1 and TRBJ2-2; no clear D. The TCR comes from a man aged 40-55 years with Graves disease. In DNA, the CDR3 is TGCAGTGCTAGCGCGCGTACCGGGGAGCTGTTTTTT. This encodes CSASARTGELFF.